This T cell receptor beta chain originates from a study of OX40 agonist ivuxolimab in advanced cancers. The overall study: Patients were around 83% male with ages about 23 to 80, mean around 58.

Only in-frame clones appear in the TCRdb table, and some are missing; sequencing was by immunoSEQ multiplex PCR. The sample has about 62,000 clones; about four fifths are singletons. Turning to this clone: Its target is unknown.

Overall study findings and caveats: The work left the antigen specificity of expanded peripheral T cells undetermined.

The clonotype was recovered from an adult with an advanced solid tumor such as melanoma, head and neck, liver or kidney cancer. The sample here was CD4+ or CD8+ T cells sorted from blood, taken in a trial of the OX40 agonist ivuxolimab.

The CDR3 reads CASSRSQMLGNTIYF. Written as DNA, the CDR3 is TGTGCCAGCTCACGTTCACAGATGCTTGGAAACACCATATATTTT. This rearrangement joins TRBV18 to TRBJ1-3; unclear D gene. This CDR3 is built from 15 residues. Germline loops: CDR1 KGHSH, CDR2 LQKENI. Trimming shortened V by 4 bases and J by 3 bases, and 13 bases separated the two germline ends.